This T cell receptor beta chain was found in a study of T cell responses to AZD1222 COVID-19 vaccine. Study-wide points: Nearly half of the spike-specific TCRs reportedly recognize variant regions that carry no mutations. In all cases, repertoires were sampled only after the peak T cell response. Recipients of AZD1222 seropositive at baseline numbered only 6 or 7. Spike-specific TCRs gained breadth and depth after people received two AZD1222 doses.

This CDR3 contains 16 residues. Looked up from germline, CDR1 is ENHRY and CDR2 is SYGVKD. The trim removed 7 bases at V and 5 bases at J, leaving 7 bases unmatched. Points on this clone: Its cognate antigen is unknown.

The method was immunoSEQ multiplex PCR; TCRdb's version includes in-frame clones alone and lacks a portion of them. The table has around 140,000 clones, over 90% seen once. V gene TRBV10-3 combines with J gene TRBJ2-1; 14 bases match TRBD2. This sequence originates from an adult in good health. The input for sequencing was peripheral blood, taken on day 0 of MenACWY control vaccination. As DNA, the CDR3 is TGTGCCATCACGGCGACTAGCGGGAGGGCCAACAATGAGCAGTTCTTC. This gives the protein CAITATSGRANNEQFF.